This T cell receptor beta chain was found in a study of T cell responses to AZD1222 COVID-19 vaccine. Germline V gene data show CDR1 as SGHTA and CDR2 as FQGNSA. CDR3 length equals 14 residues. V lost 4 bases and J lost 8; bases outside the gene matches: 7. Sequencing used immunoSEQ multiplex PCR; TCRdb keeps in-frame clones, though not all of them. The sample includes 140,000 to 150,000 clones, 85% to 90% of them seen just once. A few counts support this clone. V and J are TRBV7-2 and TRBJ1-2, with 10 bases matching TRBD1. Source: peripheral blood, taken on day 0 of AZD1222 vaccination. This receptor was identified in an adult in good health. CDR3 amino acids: CASSSDRGQGGYTF. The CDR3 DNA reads TGTGCCAGCAGCTCAGACAGGGGGCAAGGAGGCTACACCTTC.